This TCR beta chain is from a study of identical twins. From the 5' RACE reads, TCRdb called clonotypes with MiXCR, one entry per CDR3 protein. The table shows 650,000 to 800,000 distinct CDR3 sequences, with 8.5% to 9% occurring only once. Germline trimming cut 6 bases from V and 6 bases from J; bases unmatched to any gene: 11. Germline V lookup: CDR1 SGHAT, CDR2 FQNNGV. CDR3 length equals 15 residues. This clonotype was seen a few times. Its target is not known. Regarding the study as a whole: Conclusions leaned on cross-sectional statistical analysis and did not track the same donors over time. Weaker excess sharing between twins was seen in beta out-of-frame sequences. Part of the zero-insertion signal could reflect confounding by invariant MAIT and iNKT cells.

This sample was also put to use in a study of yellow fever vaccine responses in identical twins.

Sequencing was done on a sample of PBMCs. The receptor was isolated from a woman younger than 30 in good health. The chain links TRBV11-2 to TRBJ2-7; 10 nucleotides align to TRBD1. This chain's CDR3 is CASSPDGTGDSEQYF. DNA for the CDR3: TGTGCCAGCAGTCCAGACGGGACAGGGGACAGCGAGCAGTACTTC.